This T cell receptor (beta chain) comes out of a study of molecular identifiers for immune sequencing clone quantification. MiXCR, run by TCRdb on the PCR reads, gives a single entry per CDR3 protein. The profile shows approximately 97,000 distinct CDR3 sequences, 20% to 25% of them singletons. This CDR3 contains 18 residues. Germline CDR1 reads LNHNV; CDR2 reads YYDKDF (reference sequence). The trim removed 0 bases at V and 2 bases at J, leaving 8 bases unmatched. The sequence derives from a human donor in good health. Some libraries in this study had Jurkat cell RNA spiked in. The sequencing sample was made of naive CD8+ T cells from blood, with Jurkat cell RNA spiked in. As for subset: FACS-sorted CD8+CD4-CCR7+CD45RA+ naive T cells. V is TRBV15 and J is TRBJ2-3; 10 nucleotides match TRBD2. The CDR3, as DNA: TGTGCCACCAGCAGAGATTTAGGACTAGCGGAACTCACAGATACGCAGTATTTT. This sequence encodes CATSRDLGLAELTDTQYF.